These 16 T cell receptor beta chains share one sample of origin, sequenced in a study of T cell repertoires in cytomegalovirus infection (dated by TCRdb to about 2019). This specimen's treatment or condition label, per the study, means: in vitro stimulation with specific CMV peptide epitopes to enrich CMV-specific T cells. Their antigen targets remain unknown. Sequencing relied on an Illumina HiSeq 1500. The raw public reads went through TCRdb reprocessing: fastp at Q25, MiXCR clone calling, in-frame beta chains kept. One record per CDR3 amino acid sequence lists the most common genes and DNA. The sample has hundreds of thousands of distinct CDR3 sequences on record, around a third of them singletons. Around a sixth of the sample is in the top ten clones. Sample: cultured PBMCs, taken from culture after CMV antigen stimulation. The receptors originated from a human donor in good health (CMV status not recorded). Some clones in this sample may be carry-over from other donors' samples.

CDR3 protein: CASSQKGARNEQFF. The CDR3 region has the DNA TGTGCCAGCAGCCAAAAGGGGGCGCGCAATGAGCAGTTCTTC. The chain recombines TRBV7-2 with TRBJ2-1, with TRBD1 matching 7 bases. The CDR3 is 14 amino acids. Germline-derived CDR1 and CDR2 are SGHTA and FQGNSA. J lost 6 bases, V lost 5 bases, and 7 bases had no gene match.

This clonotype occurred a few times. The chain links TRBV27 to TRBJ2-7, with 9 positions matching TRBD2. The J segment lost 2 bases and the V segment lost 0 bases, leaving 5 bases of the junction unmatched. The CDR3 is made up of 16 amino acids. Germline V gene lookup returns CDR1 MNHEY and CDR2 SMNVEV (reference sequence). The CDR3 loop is CASSLSPGLATYEQYF. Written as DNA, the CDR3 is TGTGCCAGCAGTTTATCGCCCGGACTAGCGACCTACGAGCAGTACTTC.

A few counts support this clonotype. CDR3 amino acids: CASSSPTGGEQFF. In nucleotides, the CDR3 is TGTGCCAGCAGCTCCCCTACCGGGGGTGAGCAGTTCTTC. The chain uses TRBV7-9 and TRBJ2-1; a possible D gene is TRBD2 (6 bases). Trimming stripped 4 bases from V and 9 bases from J, with 13 bases between. CDR1 and CDR2 (germline): SEHNR, FQNEAQ (reference sequence). CDR3 size: 13 residues.

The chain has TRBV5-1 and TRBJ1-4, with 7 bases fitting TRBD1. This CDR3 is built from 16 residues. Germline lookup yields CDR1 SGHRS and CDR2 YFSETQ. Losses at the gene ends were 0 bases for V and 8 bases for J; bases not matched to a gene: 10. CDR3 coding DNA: TGCGCCAGCAGCTTGGACGGGCTCTGGGACAGCGAAAAACTGTTTTTT. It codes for CASSLDGLWDSEKLFF.

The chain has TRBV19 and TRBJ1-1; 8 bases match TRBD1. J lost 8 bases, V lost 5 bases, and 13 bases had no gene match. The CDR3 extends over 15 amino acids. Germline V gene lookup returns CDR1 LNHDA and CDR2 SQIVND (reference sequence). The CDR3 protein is CASSPRDRPTMEAFF. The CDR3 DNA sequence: TGTGCCAGTAGTCCCCGGGACAGGCCAACCATGGAAGCTTTCTTT. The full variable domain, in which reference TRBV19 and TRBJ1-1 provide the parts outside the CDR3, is DGGITQSPKYLFRKEGQNVTLSCEQNLNHDAMYWYRQDPGQGLRLIYYSQIVNDFQKGDIAEGYSVSREKKESFPLTVTSAQKNPTAFYLCASSPRDRPTMEAFFGQGTRLTVV.

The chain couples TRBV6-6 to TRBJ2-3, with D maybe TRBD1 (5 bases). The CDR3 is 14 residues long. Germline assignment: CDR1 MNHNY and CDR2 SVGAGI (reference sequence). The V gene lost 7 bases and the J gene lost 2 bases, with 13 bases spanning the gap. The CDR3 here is CASTQGSSTDTQYF. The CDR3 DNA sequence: TGTGCCAGCACCCAGGGCAGCTCCACAGATACGCAGTATTTT.

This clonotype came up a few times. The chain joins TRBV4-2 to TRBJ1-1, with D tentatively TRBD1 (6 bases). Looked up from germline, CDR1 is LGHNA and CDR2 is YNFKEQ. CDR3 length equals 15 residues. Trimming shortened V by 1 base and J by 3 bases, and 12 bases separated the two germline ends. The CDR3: CASSQGFWGHTEAFF. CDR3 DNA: TGTGCCAGCAGCCAAGGGTTCTGGGGGCACACTGAAGCTTTCTTT.

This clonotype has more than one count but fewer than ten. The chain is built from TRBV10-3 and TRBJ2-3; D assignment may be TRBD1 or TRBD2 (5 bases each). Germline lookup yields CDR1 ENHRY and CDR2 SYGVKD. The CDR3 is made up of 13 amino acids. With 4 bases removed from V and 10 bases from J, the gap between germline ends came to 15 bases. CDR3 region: CAISASRRDPQYF. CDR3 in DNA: TGTGCCATCAGTGCTAGCCGCCGGGACCCGCAGTATTTT.

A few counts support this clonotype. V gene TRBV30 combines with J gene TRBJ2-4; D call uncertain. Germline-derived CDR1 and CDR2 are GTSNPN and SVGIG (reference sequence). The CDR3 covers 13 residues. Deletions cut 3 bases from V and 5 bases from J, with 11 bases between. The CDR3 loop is CAWSLDRQNIQYF. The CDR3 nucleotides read TGTGCCTGGAGCCTAGACCGACAAAACATTCAGTACTTC.

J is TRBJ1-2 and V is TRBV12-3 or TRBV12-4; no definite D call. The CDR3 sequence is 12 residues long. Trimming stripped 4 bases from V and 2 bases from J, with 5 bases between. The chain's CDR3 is CASSWTNYGYTF. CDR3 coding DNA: TGTGCCAGCAGTTGGACGAACTATGGCTACACCTTC.

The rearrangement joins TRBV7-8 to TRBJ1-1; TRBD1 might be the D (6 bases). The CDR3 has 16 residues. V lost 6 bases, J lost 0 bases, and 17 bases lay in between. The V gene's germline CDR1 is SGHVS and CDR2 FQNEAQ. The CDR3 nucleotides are TGTGCCAGCAGTCGATTTAGAGACAGGATGAACACTGAAGCTTTCTTT. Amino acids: CASSRFRDRMNTEAFF. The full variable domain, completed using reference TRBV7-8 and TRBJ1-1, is GAGVSQSPRYKVAKRGQDVALRCDPISGHVSLFWYQQALGQGPEFLTYFQNEAQLDKSGLPSDRFFAERPEGSVSTLKIQRTQQEDSAVYLCASSRFRDRMNTEAFFGQGTRLTVV.

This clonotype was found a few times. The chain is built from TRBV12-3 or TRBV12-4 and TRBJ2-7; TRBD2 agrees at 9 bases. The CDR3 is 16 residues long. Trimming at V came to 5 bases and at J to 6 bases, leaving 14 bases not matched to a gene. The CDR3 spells CASSPPLAGKRVEQYF. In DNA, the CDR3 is TGTGCCAGCAGTCCCCCCCTAGCGGGGAAGCGTGTCGAGCAGTACTTC.

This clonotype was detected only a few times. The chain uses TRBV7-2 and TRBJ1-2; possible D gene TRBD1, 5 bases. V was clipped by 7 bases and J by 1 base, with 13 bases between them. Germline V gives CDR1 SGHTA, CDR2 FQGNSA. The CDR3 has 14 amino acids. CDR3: CASNLPGLNYGYTF. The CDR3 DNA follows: TGTGCCAGCAATCTCCCGGGGCTTAACTATGGCTACACCTTC. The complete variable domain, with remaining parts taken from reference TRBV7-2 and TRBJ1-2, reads GAGVSQSPSNKVTEKGKDVELRCDPISGHTALYWYRQSLGQGLEFLIYFQGNSAPDKSGLPSDRFSAERTGGSVSTLTIQRTQQEDSAVYLCASNLPGLNYGYTFGSGTRLTVV.

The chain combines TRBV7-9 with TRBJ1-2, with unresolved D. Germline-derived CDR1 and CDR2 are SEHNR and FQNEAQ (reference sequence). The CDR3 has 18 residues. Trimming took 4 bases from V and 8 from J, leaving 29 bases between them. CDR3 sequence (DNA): TGTGCCAGCAGCTCGCAGCTTCACAGCCCGTCGGCTTATTGGGGCTACACCTTC. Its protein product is CASSSQLHSPSAYWGYTF.

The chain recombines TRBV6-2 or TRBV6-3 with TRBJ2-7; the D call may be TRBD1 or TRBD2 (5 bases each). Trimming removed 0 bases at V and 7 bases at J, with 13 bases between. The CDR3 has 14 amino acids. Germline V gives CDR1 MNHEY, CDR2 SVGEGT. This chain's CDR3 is CASSYSGTNWEQYF. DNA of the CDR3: TGTGCCAGCAGTTACTCAGGGACCAACTGGGAGCAGTACTTC.

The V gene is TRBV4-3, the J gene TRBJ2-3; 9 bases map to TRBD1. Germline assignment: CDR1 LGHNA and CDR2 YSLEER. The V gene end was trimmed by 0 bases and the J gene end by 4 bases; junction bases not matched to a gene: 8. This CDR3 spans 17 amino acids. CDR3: CASSQDYDRGVADTQYF. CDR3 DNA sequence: TGCGCCAGCAGCCAAGATTACGACAGGGGGGTCGCAGATACGCAGTATTTT.